Below, one TCR beta chain is given with its context. No antigen is known for it. This table comes from immunoSEQ multiplex PCR, and its TCRdb copy is limited to in-frame clones, with some not included. Of 110,000 or so clones listed, 90% to 95% are singletons. Between the trimmed V and J ends, which lost 1 base and 9 bases, there was a span of 19 bases. The CDR3 sequence is 17 residues long. Germline V gene sequence: CDR1 SNHLY, CDR2 FYNNEI. These data are taken from a study of siplizumab effects on memory and regulatory T cells. Regarding the study as a whole: Naive T cells appeared more varied than memory cells and looked like key alloresponse contributors. Mappable alloreactive CD4+ clones averaged 68.8% Treg-derived with siplizumab versus about 30% in controls. The study found that siplizumab significantly reduced alloreactive sequences traceable to unstimulated CD4+ memory cells. Whether the proliferating Tregs (from siplizumab cultures) were suppressive was not confirmed.

The TCR originated in a human donor in good health. Sequencing input: Tregs sorted from blood. This chain joins TRBV2 and TRBJ1-6, with D uncertain. For the CDR3, the DNA is TGTGCCAGCAGTGAAGAGGGTTATACAAGTGACTCTTCACCCCTCCACTTT. This translates into CASSEEGYTSDSSPLHF.